This TCR beta chain was identified in a study of shared clonotypes between healthy human individuals. Overall study findings and caveats: Specimens sampled were limited to blood, with tissue repertoires likely differing. Generation probabilities were higher for clonotypes shared across all four sorted-subset donors than for unshared ones. A few donors had about 5% of their naive CD4 clonotypes in common.

V lost 5 bases and J lost 6, with 17 bases in between. The CDR3 loop spans 15 amino acids. The germline V gene encodes CDR1 LNHDA and CDR2 SQIVND (reference sequence). On this clone itself: Its antigen is currently unknown.

The table came from immunoSEQ multiplex PCR; TCRdb's copy has only in-frame clones and leaves some out. The sample lists roughly 1.4 million clones; 98% were seen once. All the donors were Caucasian adults who lived in Nashville, Tennessee. The TCR was taken from a man aged 25 to 40 in good health. Specimen: naive CD4+ T cells sorted from blood. As to subset: CD45RA+ positively selected. V gene TRBV19 combines with J gene TRBJ1-5; D might be TRBD1 (5 bases). The CDR3 reads CASSATGNTGQPQHF. CDR3 coding DNA: TGTGCCAGTAGTGCTACAGGAAATACGGGTCAGCCCCAGCATTTT.